The present T cell receptor beta chain was sequenced within a study of T-cell memory formation after mild COVID-19 (dated by TCRdb to about 2021). Background on the whole study: Most TCR sequence clusters were specific to one of the two donors. In two donors, T-cell clones that expanded and contracted after mild COVID-19 were tracked by sequencing TCRalpha and TCRbeta repertoires over time. Two young, previously healthy adult volunteers made up the cohort, one male and one female.

As regards this clonotype: It has no known antigen specificity. No base quality values were provided; no much bigger clone lies one nucleotide off.

TCRdb records Illumina NovaSeq 6000 as the sequencer. TCRalpha and TCRbeta cDNA libraries were constructed by 5'RACE with constant-segment primers, with sample barcodes and unique molecular identifiers being introduced. Trizol reagent was used to extract RNA from every sample. Amplification of the libraries took two PCR steps, and the second step added a second sample barcode plus Illumina TruSeq adapters. The libraries were sequenced on an Illumina NovaSeq using 2 x 150 bp paired-end reads. As for how the authors treated the data: Demultiplexing of reads and collapsing into UMI-guided consensus sequences were performed with migec v1.2.7. Using mixcr v2.1.11, the UMI consensuses were aligned to TRA and TRB V and J templates and assembled into clonotypes. A clonotype was counted as expanded or contracted only if both edgeR and NoisET called the change significant, with noise models trained on biological replicates. For edgeR calls, the cutoffs were a false discovery rate-adjusted p below 0.01 and a log2 fold-change threshold of 1. As an exploratory analysis of dynamics, max-normalized trajectories of the 1000 most abundant clonotypes were examined with PCA combined with hierarchical clustering. Separately sequenced CD4+ and CD8+ repertoires were used to assign the CD4 or CD8 phenotype of responding clones. The raw public data were reprocessed by TCRdb itself: fastp quality trimming at Q25, MiXCR clonotype calling, in-frame beta chains only. Rows are unified per CDR3 protein, each entry keeping the most common DNA and genes. TCRdb, not the original authors, processed these V and J calls. A total of hundreds of thousands of distinct CDR3 sequences appear in this sample, roughly 20% of them only once. Roughly 8.3% of the sample goes to the ten largest clones.

PBMCs were isolated by Ficoll-Paque density gradient centrifugation. The investigation overall reported the following: SARS-CoV-2 specificity of the second-wave clones peaking on day 37 was not confirmed. Only a couple of mild cases were covered by the study, and larger cohorts that include severe cases with pre-infection samples were considered necessary. Some responding clones were found in pre-infection memory, which suggests that pre-existing cross-reactive memory T cells took part in the SARS-CoV-2 response. Contracting CD4+ clones turned up mainly in the CM and EM memory subsets, whereas EMRA was where CD8+ clones were enriched. Balanced CD4/CD8 phenotypes were observed for clones contracting from day 15 to 85, whereas a bias towards CD4+ was observed for a second wave of clones expanding from day 15 to 37.

Ends trimmed: V by 4 bases, J by 3 bases; bases unmatched to a gene: 11. CDR1 SGHTA and CDR2 FQGTGA are derived from the germline V gene. Taken from cysteine to phenylalanine, the CDR3 has 17 residues. This entry keeps only the CDR3 DNA: 51 bases, framed from base 1. Sequenced sample: PBMCs or a T cell subset sorted from them (not recorded which). The receptor comes from an adult woman who had mild COVID-19 (a few samples of this study predate the infection). The sample titles of this study are shuffled in the database, so cell type and time point are left out; the donor was told from shared clones. The chain links TRBV7-3 with TRBJ2-2, with 7 bases aligning to TRBD1. The DNA sequence is as follows: TGTGCCAGCAGCTCCCCGGACAGGTTGGAAGACACCGGGGAGCTGTTTTTT. Translated, this is CASSSPDRLEDTGELFF.